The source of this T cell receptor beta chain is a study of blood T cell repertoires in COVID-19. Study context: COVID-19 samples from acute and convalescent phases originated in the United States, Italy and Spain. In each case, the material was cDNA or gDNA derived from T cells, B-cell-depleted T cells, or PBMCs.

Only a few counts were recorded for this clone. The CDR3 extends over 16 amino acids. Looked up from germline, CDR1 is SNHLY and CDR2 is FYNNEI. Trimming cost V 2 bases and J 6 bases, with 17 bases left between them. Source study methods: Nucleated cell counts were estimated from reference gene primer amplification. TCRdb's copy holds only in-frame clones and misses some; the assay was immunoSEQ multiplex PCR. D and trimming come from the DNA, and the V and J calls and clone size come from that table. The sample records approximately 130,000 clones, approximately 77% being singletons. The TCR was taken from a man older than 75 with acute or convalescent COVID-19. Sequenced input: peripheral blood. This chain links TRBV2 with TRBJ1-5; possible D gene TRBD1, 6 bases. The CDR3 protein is CASSEQQGGSGQPQHF. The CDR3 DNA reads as TGTGCCAGCAGTGAACAACAGGGAGGGTCGGGTCAGCCCCAGCATTTT. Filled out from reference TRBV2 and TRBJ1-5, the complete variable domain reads EPEVTQTPSHQVTQMGQEVILRCVPISNHLYFYWYRQILGQKVEFLVSFYNNEISEKSEIFDDQFSVERPDGSNFTLKIRSTKLEDSAMYFCASSEQQGGSGQPQHFGDGTRLSIL.